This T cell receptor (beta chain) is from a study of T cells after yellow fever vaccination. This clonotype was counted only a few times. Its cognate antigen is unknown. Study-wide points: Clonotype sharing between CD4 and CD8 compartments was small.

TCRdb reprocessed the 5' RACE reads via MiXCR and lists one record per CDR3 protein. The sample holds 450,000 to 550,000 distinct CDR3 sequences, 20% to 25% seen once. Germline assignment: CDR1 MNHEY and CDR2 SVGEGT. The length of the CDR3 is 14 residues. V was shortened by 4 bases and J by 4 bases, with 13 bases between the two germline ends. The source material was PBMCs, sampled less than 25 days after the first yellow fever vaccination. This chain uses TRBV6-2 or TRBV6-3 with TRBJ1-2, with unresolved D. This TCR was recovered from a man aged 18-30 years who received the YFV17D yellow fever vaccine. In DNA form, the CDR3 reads TGTGCCAGCAGTTTGACGGGAGAGAGCTATGGCTACACCTTC. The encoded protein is CASSLTGESYGYTF.